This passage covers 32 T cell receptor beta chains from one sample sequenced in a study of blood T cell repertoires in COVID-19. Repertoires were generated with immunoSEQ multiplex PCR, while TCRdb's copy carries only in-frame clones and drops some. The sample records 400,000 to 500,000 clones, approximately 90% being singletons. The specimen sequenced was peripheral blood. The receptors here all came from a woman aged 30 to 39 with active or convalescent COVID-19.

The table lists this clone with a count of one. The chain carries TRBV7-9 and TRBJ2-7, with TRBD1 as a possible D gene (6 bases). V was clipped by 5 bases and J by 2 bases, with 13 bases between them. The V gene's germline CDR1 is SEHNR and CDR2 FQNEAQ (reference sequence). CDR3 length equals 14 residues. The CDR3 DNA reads TGTGCCAGCAGCGGATCCCAGGGGCCCTACGAGCAGTACTTC. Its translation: CASSGSQGPYEQYF.

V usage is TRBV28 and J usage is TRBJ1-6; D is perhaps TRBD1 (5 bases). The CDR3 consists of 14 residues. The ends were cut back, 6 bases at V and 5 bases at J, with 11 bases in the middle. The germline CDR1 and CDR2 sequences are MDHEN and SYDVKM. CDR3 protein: CASSPTVDNSPLHF. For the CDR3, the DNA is TGTGCCAGCAGCCCGACAGTCGATAATTCACCCCTCCACTTT.

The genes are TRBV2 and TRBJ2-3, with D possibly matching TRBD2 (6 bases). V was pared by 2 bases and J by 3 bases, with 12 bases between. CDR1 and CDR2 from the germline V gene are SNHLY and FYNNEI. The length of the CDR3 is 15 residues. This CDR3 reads CASSEFGEETDTQYF. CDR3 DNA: TGTGCCAGCAGTGAATTTGGGGAGGAGACAGATACGCAGTATTTT.

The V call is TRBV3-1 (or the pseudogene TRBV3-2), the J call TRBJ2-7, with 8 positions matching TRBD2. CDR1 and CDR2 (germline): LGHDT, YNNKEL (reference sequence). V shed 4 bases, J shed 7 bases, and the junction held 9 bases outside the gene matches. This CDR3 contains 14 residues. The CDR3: CASSPGLVATEQYF. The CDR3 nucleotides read TGTGCCAGCAGCCCGGGACTAGTGGCTACGGAGCAGTACTTC.

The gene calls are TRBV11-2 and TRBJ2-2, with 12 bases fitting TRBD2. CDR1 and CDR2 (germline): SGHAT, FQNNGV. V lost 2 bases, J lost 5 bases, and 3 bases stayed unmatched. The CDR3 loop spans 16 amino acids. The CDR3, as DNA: TGTGCCAGCAGCTTACTAGCGGGAGGGCTTACCGGGGAGCTGTTTTTT. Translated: CASSLLAGGLTGELFF.

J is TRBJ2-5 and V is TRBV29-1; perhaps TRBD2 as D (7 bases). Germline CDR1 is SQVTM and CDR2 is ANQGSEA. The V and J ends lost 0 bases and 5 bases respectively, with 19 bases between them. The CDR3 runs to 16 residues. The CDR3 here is CSVEDLSGGWEETQYF. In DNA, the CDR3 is TGCAGCGTTGAAGATCTATCGGGGGGCTGGGAGGAGACCCAGTACTTC.

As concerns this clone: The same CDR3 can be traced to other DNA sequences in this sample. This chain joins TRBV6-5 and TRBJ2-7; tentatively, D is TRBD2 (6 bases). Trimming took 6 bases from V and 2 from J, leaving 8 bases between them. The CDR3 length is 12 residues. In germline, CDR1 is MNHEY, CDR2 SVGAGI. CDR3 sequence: CASRTGAYEQYF. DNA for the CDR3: TGTGCCAGCAGGACGGGGGCCTACGAGCAGTACTTC.

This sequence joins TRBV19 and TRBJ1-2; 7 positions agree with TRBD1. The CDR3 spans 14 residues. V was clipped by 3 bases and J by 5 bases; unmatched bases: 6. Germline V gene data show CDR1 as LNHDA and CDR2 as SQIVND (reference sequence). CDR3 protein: CASSMGSGGYGYTF. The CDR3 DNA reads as TGTGCCAGTAGTATGGGTTCAGGGGGTTATGGCTACACCTTC.

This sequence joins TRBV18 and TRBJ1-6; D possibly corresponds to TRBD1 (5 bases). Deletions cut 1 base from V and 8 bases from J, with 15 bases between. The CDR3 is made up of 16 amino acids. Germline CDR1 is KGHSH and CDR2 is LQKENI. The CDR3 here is CASSPLPSGGDSPLHF. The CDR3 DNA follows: TGTGCCAGCTCACCACTTCCCTCCGGGGGTGATTCACCCCTCCACTTT.

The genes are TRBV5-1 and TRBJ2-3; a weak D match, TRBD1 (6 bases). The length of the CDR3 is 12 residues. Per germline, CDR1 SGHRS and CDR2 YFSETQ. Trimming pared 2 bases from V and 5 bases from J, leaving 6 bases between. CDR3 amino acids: CASSLQGDTQYF. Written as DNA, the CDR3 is TGCGCCAGCAGCTTACAGGGAGATACGCAGTATTTT.

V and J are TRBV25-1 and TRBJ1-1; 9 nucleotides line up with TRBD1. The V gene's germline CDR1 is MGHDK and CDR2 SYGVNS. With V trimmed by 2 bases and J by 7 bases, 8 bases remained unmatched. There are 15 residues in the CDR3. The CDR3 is CASSERDREKNEAFF. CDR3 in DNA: TGTGCCAGCAGTGAACGGGACAGGGAAAAAAATGAAGCTTTCTTT.

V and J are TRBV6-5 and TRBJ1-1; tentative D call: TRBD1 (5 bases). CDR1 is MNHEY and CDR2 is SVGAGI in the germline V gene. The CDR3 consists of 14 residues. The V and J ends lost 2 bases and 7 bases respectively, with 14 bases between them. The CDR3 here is CASSYQGGQGEAFF. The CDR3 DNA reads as TGTGCCAGCAGTTACCAGGGTGGCCAGGGTGAAGCTTTCTTT.

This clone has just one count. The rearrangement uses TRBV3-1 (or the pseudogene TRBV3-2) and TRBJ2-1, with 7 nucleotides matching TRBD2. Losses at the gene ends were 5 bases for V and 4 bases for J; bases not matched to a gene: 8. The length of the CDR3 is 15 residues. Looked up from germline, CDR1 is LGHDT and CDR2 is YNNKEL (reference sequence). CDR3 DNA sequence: TGTGCCAGCAGCTGGACGGGAGCGGGGTACAATGAGCAGTTCTTC. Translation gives CASSWTGAGYNEQFF.

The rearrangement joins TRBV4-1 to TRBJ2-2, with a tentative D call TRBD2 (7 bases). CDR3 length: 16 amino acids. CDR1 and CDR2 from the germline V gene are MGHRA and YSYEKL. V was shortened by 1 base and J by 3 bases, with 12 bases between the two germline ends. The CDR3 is CASSQGRGGDTGELFF. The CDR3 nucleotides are TGCGCCAGCAGCCAAGGAAGGGGGGGTGACACCGGGGAGCTGTTTTTT.

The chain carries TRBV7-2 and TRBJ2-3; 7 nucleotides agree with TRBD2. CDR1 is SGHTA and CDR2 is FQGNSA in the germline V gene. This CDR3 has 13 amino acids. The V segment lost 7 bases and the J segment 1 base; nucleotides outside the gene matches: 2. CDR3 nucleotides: TGTGCCAGCACCGCGGGGGGCACAGATACGCAGTATTTT. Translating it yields CASTAGGTDTQYF.

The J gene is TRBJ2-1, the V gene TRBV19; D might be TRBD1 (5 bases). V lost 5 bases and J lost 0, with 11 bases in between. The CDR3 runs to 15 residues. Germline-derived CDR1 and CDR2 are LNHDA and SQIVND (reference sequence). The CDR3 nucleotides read TGTGCCAGTAGTGAGACAGTTATCTCCTACAATGAGCAGTTCTTC. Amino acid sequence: CASSETVISYNEQFF.

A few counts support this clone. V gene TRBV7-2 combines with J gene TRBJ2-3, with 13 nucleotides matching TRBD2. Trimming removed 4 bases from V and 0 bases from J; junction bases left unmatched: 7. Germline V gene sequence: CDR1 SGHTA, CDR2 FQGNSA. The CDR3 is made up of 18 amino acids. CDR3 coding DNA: TGTGCCAGCAGCTACATAGGGACTAGCGGGGAGAGCACAGATACGCAGTATTTT. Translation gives CASSYIGTSGESTDTQYF.

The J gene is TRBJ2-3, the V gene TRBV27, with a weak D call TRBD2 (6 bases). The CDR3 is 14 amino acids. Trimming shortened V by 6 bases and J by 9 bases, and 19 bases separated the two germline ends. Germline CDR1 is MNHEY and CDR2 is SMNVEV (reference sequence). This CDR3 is CASSPTTRAGTQYF. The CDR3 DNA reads TGTGCCAGCAGCCCGACTACCCGTGCGGGGACGCAGTATTTT.

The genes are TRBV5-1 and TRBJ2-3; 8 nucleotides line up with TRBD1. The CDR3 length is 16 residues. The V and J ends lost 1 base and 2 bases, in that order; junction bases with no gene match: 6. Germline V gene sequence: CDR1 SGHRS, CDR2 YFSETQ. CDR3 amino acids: CASSLSGQGVTDTQYF. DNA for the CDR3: TGCGCCAGCAGCTTGTCCGGACAGGGTGTCACAGATACGCAGTATTTT.

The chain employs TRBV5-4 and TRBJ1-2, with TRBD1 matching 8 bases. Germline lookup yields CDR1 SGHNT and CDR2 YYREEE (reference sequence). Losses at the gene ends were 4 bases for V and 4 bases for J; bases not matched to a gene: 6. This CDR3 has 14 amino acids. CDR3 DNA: TGTGCCAGCAGCGGGGACAGGACCTCCTATGGCTACACCTTC. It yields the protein CASSGDRTSYGYTF.

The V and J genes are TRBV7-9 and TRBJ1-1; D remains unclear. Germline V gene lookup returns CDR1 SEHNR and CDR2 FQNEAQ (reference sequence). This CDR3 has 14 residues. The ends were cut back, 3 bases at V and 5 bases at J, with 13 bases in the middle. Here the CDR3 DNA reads TGTGCCAGCAGCTTGGAGAAGAGGTGGACTGAAGCTTTCTTT. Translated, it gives CASSLEKRWTEAFF.

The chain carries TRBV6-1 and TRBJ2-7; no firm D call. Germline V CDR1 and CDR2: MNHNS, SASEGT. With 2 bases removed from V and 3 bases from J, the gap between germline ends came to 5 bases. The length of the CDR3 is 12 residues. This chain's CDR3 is CASSESGYEQYF. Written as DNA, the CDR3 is TGTGCCAGCAGTGAATCGGGCTACGAGCAGTACTTC.

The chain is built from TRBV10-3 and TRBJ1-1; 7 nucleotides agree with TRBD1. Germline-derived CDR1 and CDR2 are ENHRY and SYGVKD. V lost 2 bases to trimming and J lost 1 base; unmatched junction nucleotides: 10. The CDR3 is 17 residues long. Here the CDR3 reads CAISEARDSFQNTEAFF. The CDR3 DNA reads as TGTGCCATCAGTGAGGCCCGGGACAGCTTTCAGAACACTGAAGCTTTCTTT.

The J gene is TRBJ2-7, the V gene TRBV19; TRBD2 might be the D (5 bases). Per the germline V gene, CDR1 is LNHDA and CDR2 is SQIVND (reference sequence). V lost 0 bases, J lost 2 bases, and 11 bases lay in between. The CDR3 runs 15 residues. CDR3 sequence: CASSIDRGNPYEQYF. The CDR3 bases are TGTGCCAGTAGTATAGATCGGGGTAATCCCTACGAGCAGTACTTC.

The CDR3 region has the DNA TGTGCCTGGAGTAGGGGGCGGAACACTGAAGCTTTCTTT. It codes for CAWSRGRNTEAFF. V usage is TRBV30 and J usage is TRBJ1-1; 7 bases fit TRBD1. V trimming: 2 bases; J trimming: 1 base; junction bases outside the gene matches: 1. Germline CDR1 and CDR2: GTSNPN and SVGIG (reference sequence). The CDR3 runs to 13 residues. Full variable domain (outside the CDR3, taken from reference TRBV30 and TRBJ1-1): SQTIHQWPATLVQPVGSPLSLECTVEGTSNPNLYWYRQAAGRGLQLLFYSVGIGQISSEVPQNLSASRPQDRQFILSSKKLLLSDSGFYLCAWSRGRNTEAFFGQGTRLTVV.

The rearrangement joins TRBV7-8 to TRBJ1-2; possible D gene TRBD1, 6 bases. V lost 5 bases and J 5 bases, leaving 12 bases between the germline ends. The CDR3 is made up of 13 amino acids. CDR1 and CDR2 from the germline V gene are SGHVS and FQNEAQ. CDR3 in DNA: TGTGCCAGCAGCAACGGACAGCGGTATGGCTACACCTTC. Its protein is CASSNGQRYGYTF.

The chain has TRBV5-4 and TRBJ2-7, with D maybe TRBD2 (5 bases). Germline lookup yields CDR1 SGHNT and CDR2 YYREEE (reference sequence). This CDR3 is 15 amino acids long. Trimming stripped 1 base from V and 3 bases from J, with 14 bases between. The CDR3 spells CASSLNYGNYYEQYF. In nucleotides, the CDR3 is TGTGCCAGCAGCTTGAATTACGGGAACTACTACGAGCAGTACTTC.

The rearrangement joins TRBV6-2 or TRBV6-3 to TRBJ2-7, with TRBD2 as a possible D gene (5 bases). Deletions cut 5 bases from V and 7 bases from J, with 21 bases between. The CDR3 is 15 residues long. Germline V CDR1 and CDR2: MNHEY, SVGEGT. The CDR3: CASSIGLLLVGEQYF. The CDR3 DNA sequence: TGTGCCAGCAGTATAGGACTCTTGCTTGTCGGGGAGCAGTACTTC.

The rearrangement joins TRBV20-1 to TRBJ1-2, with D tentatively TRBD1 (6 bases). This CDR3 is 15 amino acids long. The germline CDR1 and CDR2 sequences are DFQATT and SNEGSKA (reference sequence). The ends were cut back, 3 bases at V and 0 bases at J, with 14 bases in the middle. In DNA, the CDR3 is TGCAGTGCTAGTTCCGGGACAAGGGCTAACTATGGCTACACCTTC. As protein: CSASSGTRANYGYTF.

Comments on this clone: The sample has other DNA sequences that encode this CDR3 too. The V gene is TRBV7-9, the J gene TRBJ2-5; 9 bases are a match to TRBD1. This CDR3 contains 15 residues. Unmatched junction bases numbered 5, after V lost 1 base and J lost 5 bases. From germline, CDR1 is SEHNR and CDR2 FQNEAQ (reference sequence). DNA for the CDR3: TGTGCCAGCAGCTTAGTTGGGACAGGGCAGGAGACCCAGTACTTC. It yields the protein CASSLVGTGQETQYF. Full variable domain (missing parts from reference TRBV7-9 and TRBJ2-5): DTGVSQNPRHKITKRGQNVTFRCDPISEHNRLYWYRQTLGQGPEFLTYFQNEAQLEKSRLLSDRFSAERPKGSFSTLEIQRTEQGDSAMYLCASSLVGTGQETQYFGPGTRLLVL.

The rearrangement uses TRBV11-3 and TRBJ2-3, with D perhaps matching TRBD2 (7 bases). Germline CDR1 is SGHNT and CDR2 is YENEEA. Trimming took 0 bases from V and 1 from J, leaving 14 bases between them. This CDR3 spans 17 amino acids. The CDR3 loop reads CASSLEMGGAGTDTQYF. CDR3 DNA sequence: TGTGCCAGCAGCTTAGAGATGGGGGGGGCCGGCACAGATACGCAGTATTTT.

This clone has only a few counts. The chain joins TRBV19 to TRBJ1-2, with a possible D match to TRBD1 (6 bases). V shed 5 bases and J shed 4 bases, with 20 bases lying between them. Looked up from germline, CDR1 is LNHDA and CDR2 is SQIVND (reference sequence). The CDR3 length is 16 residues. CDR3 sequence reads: CASSLTPMTGTYGYTF. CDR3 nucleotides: TGTGCCAGTAGTCTAACCCCCATGACAGGTACCTATGGCTACACCTTC.